This TCR beta chain was recorded in a study of T cells in Graves' hyperthyroidism and ophthalmopathy. Diagnostic decisions used clinical symptoms, serum thyroxine and TRAb, thyroid ultrasound and orbital computed tomography. Comment on this clonotype: A much larger clone differs from this one at a single base, so this may be a read error.

RNA transcripts gave rise to amplified TCR beta CDR3 regions. During a first-round RT-PCR of the TCR CDR3, the HTBI primer set was used. TCRdb itself ran the multiplex PCR reads through MiXCR, one entry per CDR3 protein. Here the sample spans nearly 600,000 distinct CDR3 sequences, about 14% being singletons. Germline-derived CDR1 and CDR2 are MDHEN and SYDVKM. V dropped 5 bases and J dropped 7 bases, with 17 bases sitting between them. The CDR3 is 15 amino acids. This sequence was found in a woman between 18 and 29 years old with Graves' ophthalmopathy. The material sequenced was blood. This chain links TRBV28 with TRBJ1-4, with D possibly being TRBD1 (6 bases). The DNA of the CDR3 is TGTGCCAGCAGTCGGGTTGAGGGGGGGAGTGAAAAACTGTTTTTT. Encoded protein: CASSRVEGGSEKLFF. The whole variable domain, filled in from reference TRBV28 and TRBJ1-4, reads DVKVTQSSRYLVKRTGEKVFLECVQDMDHENMFWYRQDPGLGLRLIYFSYDVKMKEKGDIPEGYSVSREKKERFSLILESASTNQTSMYLCASSRVEGGSEKLFFGSGTQLSVL.